This record concerns one TCR beta chain sequence. No antigen is known for it. As the CDR3 is not closed by the conserved phenylalanine or tryptophan, this likely results from a read error. The repertoire was sequenced with immunoSEQ multiplex PCR; TCRdb's copy has only in-frame clones and lacks some. The data hold under 100,000 clones, with around 93% observed a single time. The data derive from a study of graft-versus-host responses after intestinal transplantation. Study details: Transplants given to recipients were multivisceral, liver-intestinal, or isolated intestinal. Every recipient had anti-thymocyte globulin induction and approximately three years of tacrolimus plus steroids. General study results and limits: Graft-donor T cell macrochimerism in patients accompanied high graft-versus-host to host-versus-graft clonal ratios in allografts. Early post-transplant HvG declines were associated with peak circulating GvH clone levels.

The CDR3 spans 15 residues. Germline CDR1 and CDR2: LNHDA and SQIVND (reference sequence). Deletions cut 3 bases from V and 0 bases from J, with 12 bases between. The clonotype comes from a human donor who was the organ donor for an intestinal transplant. The chain carries TRBV19 and TRBJ2-7; D might be TRBD2 (5 bases). The starting material was unstimulated CD4+ T cells sorted from spleen or lymph node cells, obtained before transplant. This chain's CDR3 is CASSIAPGSSYEQYL. The DNA of the CDR3 is TGTGCCAGTAGTATTGCCCCGGGGAGCTCCTACGAGCAGTACCTC.